This T cell receptor (beta chain) is from a study of T-cell memory formation after mild COVID-19 (dated by TCRdb to about 2021). About the full investigation: Most TCR sequence clusters were specific to one of the two donors. Longitudinal TCRalpha and TCRbeta repertoire sequencing tracked T-cell clones expanding and contracting after mild COVID-19 in two donors. Two young, previously healthy adult volunteers made up the cohort, one male and one female. Findings and caveats that apply to the study as a whole: Whether the second-wave clones peaking on day 37 were SARS-CoV-2 specific was not confirmed. From day 15 to 85, contracting clones showed balanced CD4/CD8 phenotypes, whereas a second wave of clones that expanded from day 15 to 37 leaned towards CD4+. Some responding clones were detected in pre-infection memory, which suggested that pre-existing cross-reactive memory T cells had joined the SARS-CoV-2 response. Contracting CD4+ clones turned up mainly in the CM and EM memory subsets, whereas EMRA was where CD8+ clones were enriched. The study covered only a couple of mild cases, and larger cohorts including severe cases with pre-infection samples were considered necessary.

CDR1 DFQATT and CDR2 SNEGSKA are derived from the germline V gene (reference sequence). Inclusive of the bounding cysteine and phenylalanine, the CDR3 is 15 residues long. Only the CDR3 part of the read is kept: 45 bases, read in frame from the first base. V trim: 5 bases; J trim: 8 bases; unmatched bases: 12. The sequencer listed for this sample is Illumina NovaSeq 6000. Using 5'RACE with constant-segment primers, TCRalpha and TCRbeta cDNA libraries were constructed, with sample barcodes and unique molecular identifiers added in the process. RNA was extracted from every sample with Trizol reagent. Libraries were amplified in two PCR steps, with a second sample barcode and Illumina TruSeq adapters added in the second step. Sequencing of the libraries was done on an Illumina NovaSeq, producing 2 x 150 bp paired-end reads. For the original study's pipeline: With migec v1.2.7, reads were demultiplexed and then collapsed into UMI-guided consensus sequences. Using mixcr v2.1.11, UMI consensuses were aligned to TRA and TRB V and J templates and then assembled into clonotypes. Expanded or contracted clonotypes were those called significant by both edgeR and NoisET, with noise models trained on biological replicates. For edgeR calls, a false discovery rate-adjusted p below 0.01 and a log2 fold-change threshold of 1 were applied. As an exploratory analysis of dynamics, max-normalized trajectories of the 1000 most abundant clonotypes were examined by PCA with hierarchical clustering. Each responding clone was given a CD4 or CD8 phenotype based on the CD4+ and CD8+ repertoires, which had been sequenced separately. TCRdb ran its own pipeline on the public reads, namely fastp trimming at Q25 and MiXCR clone calling, and kept in-frame beta chains. Each CDR3 protein appears once, grouped with its most common genes and DNA. These V and J calls are TCRdb output, not the study's own analysis. Here the sample has hundreds of thousands of distinct CDR3 sequences; around a quarter occur a single time. The top ten constitute around 12% of the sample.

Ficoll-Paque density gradient centrifugation was the method used to isolate PBMCs. With regard to this clonotype: Its antigen is currently not known. Base qualities were left out, and no much larger clone turns up one base away.

Material for sequencing was PBMCs or a T cell subset sorted from them (not recorded which). The rearranged chain carries TRBV20-1 and TRBJ1-5, with 10 bases in between that match TRBD1. This TCR was recovered from an adult woman who had mild COVID-19 (a few samples of this study predate the infection). The sample titles of this study are shuffled in the database, so cell type and time point are left out; the donor was told from shared clones. The sequenced DNA: TGCAGTGCTCTCCGGGACAGGGGACGAACTGAGCCCCAGCATTTT. This gives the protein CSALRDRGRTEPQHF.